Shown below are 30 T cell receptor beta chains from a single sample sequenced in a study of siplizumab effects on memory and regulatory T cells (dated by TCRdb to between 2017 and 2020). Library creation used the immunoSEQ multiplex PCR assay. Not all clones reach the TCRdb copy of this immuneACCESS table, which keeps in-frame sequences only. Checked studies attribute under half of the gap to unresolved V genes and leave the rest unexplained. This sample gives tens of thousands of clones in total; about 89% of them show up just once. In total, the top ten clones hold around 28% of the sample. The sample taken for sequencing was CD8+ T cells sorted from blood. These receptors were obtained from a human donor in good health.

The chain joins TRBV7-6 to TRBJ2-1, with TRBD2 matching over 12 bases. The V segment lost 3 bases and the J segment 8 bases; nucleotides outside the gene matches: 5. This CDR3 has 15 amino acids. Germline V lookup: CDR1 SGHVS, CDR2 FNYEAQ. CDR3 sequence reads: CASSFLPSGGDEQFF. CDR3 nucleotides: TGTGCCAGCAGCTTCCTCCCTAGCGGGGGGGATGAGCAGTTCTTC.

The chain uses TRBV6-5 and TRBJ2-1, with D uncertain. Germline CDR1 is MNHEY and CDR2 is SVGAGI. Trimming shortened V by 0 bases and J by 4 bases, and 13 bases separated the two germline ends. CDR3 length equals 16 residues. CDR3 protein: CASSYSTQTKYNEQFF. The CDR3, as DNA: TGTGCCAGCAGTTACTCGACCCAAACAAAATACAATGAGCAGTTCTTC.

This chain connects TRBV14 to TRBJ2-3, with 9 bases aligning to TRBD2. CDR1 and CDR2 (germline): SGHDN, FVKESK. The CDR3 has 15 residues. The V and J ends lost 4 bases and 0 bases, in that order; junction bases with no gene match: 2. The CDR3 DNA sequence: TGTGCCAGCAGCCGGACTAGCGCAAGCACAGATACGCAGTATTTT. It codes for CASSRTSASTDTQYF.

The chain employs TRBV4-2 and TRBJ2-5, with 9 bases that match TRBD2. V shed 1 base and J 5 bases; nucleotides not matched to a gene: 17. The CDR3 loop spans 19 amino acids. Germline V gives CDR1 LGHNA, CDR2 YNFKEQ. For the CDR3, the DNA is TGTGCCAGCAGCCAAGTGTCTCAGGCAGCGGGGGGTTCGGGGGAGACCCAGTACTTC. Amino acids: CASSQVSQAAGGSGETQYF.

The V and J genes are TRBV9 and TRBJ1-1, with 9 bases identical to TRBD1. CDR1 is SGDLS, CDR2 YYNGEE, per germline. The CDR3 totals 15 residues. The V gene end was trimmed by 5 bases and the J gene end by 3 bases; junction bases not matched to a gene: 8. CDR3 DNA: TGTGCCAGCAGGCGACAGGGGGGTTCGGACACTGAAGCTTTCTTT. Protein: CASRRQGGSDTEAFF.

Here the CDR3 reads CASTPLAGGPYEQYF. CDR3 coding DNA: TGCGCCAGCACCCCCCTAGCGGGAGGGCCCTACGAGCAGTACTTC. The rearrangement joins TRBV5-1 to TRBJ2-7; 12 positions agree with TRBD2. This CDR3 comprises 15 residues. J gave up 2 bases and V 6 bases, and 6 bases lay outside the gene matches. Germline V gene sequence: CDR1 SGHRS, CDR2 YFSETQ.

This chain links TRBV29-1 with TRBJ1-1; D is unresolved. Per germline, CDR1 SQVTM and CDR2 ANQGSEA. Deletions cut 3 bases from V and 5 bases from J, with 13 bases between. There are 13 residues in the CDR3. The CDR3, as DNA: TGCAGCGTTGAGGCAGTCTTGGGAACTGAAGCTTTCTTT. Translated: CSVEAVLGTEAFF.

The chain carries TRBV19 and TRBJ2-7, with D possibly matching TRBD2 (6 bases). Germline V CDR1 and CDR2: LNHDA, SQIVND (reference sequence). There are 14 residues in the CDR3. The V and J ends lost 3 bases and 4 bases respectively, with 13 bases between them. The CDR3 DNA follows: TGTGCCAGTAGTATCGTCGGGGGAGATTACGAGCAGTACTTC. This sequence encodes CASSIVGGDYEQYF. Together with reference TRBV19 and TRBJ2-7, the CDR3 gives the full variable domain: DGGITQSPKYLFRKEGQNVTLSCEQNLNHDAMYWYRQDPGQGLRLIYYSQIVNDFQKGDIAEGYSVSREKKESFPLTVTSAQKNPTAFYLCASSIVGGDYEQYFGPGTRLTVT.

V usage is TRBV7-9 and J usage is TRBJ2-7; D is possibly TRBD1 (5 bases). The V end was cut by 2 bases, the J end by 0 bases, with 8 bases between. Per germline, CDR1 SEHNR and CDR2 FQNEAQ (reference sequence). The CDR3 extends over 14 amino acids. The CDR3 loop reads CASSLLDSSYEQYF. CDR3 nucleotides: TGTGCCAGCAGCTTATTAGACAGCTCCTACGAGCAGTACTTC.

J is TRBJ2-1 and V is TRBV5-1, with 11 bases aligning to TRBD1. The J segment lost 6 bases and the V segment lost 3 bases, leaving 2 bases of the junction unmatched. The length of the CDR3 is 14 residues. The V gene's germline CDR1 is SGHRS and CDR2 YFSETQ. The CDR3 bases are TGCGCCAGCAGCTCAGGACAGGGGGCCAATGAGCAGTTCTTC. Its translation is CASSSGQGANEQFF.

This chain links TRBV21-1 with TRBJ2-7. TRBV21-1 is shown as a pseudogene. The CDR3 consists of 14 residues. The CDR3 nucleotides are TGTGCCAGCAGCAAGGAGGGGGAGATCTACGAGCAGTACTTC. The encoded protein is CASSKEGEIYEQYF.

This clone is a singleton in its sample. The chain uses TRBV27 and TRBJ2-3, with TRBD2 identical over 11 bases. With V trimmed by 3 bases and J by 1 base, 3 bases remained unmatched. Germline V gene sequence: CDR1 MNHEY, CDR2 SMNVEV (reference sequence). CDR3 length: 16 amino acids. The CDR3 protein is CASSFLLAGGTDTQYF. The CDR3 DNA sequence: TGTGCCAGCAGTTTCTTACTAGCGGGAGGCACAGATACGCAGTATTTT.

The V and J genes are TRBV9 and TRBJ2-7; D might be TRBD1 or TRBD2, each matching 6 bases. Trimming removed 2 bases at V and 6 bases at J, with 12 bases between. Germline loops: CDR1 SGDLS, CDR2 YYNGEE. This CDR3 spans 13 amino acids. The CDR3 region has the DNA TGTGCCAGCAGCGTGGGACTGGGGGCCGAGCAGTACTTC. It is translated as CASSVGLGAEQYF.

V usage is TRBV23-1 and J usage is TRBJ1-1; unclear D gene. TRBV23-1 is an ORF, with its function uncertain. The CDR3 consists of 15 residues. V dropped 4 bases and J dropped 3 bases, with 15 bases sitting between them. The CDR3 here is CASSRSQLQHTEAFF. Written as DNA, the CDR3 is TGCGCCAGCAGTCGATCACAATTGCAGCACACTGAAGCTTTCTTT.

The gene calls are TRBV27 and TRBJ2-7; 12 bases match TRBD2. Germline loops: CDR1 MNHEY, CDR2 SMNVEV (reference sequence). This CDR3 comprises 14 residues. V shed 3 bases and J 7 bases; nucleotides not matched to a gene: 4. The DNA of the CDR3 is TGTGCCAGCAGTTTCCTAGCGGGGGGGAAGGAGCAGTACTTC. This sequence encodes CASSFLAGGKEQYF.

The gene calls are TRBV6-5 and TRBJ1-4; D is possibly TRBD1 (6 bases). Trimming left V 0 bases short and J 5 bases short, with 7 bases between. The CDR3 covers 14 residues. Germline values: CDR1 MNHEY, CDR2 SVGAGI. The CDR3 loop is CASSYSGQNEKLFF. In DNA form, the CDR3 reads TGTGCCAGCAGTTACTCTGGACAGAATGAAAAACTGTTTTTT.

This chain joins TRBV19 and TRBJ1-2; no clear D gene. CDR3 size: 16 residues. Germline assignment: CDR1 LNHDA and CDR2 SQIVND (reference sequence). Trimming shortened V by 5 bases and J by 8 bases, and 24 bases separated the two germline ends. The CDR3 loop reads CASSLGIGETGYGYTF. For the CDR3, the DNA is TGTGCCAGTAGTCTGGGTATCGGGGAGACGGGATACGGCTACACCTTC.

The V call is TRBV5-6, the J call TRBJ2-2; possible D gene TRBD1, 5 bases. The CDR3 spans 11 residues. Germline V gives CDR1 SGHDT, CDR2 YYEEEE. Deletions cut 6 bases from V and 6 bases from J, with 6 bases between. The CDR3 reads CASKGPGELFF. In nucleotides, the CDR3 is TGTGCCAGCAAGGGGCCCGGGGAGCTGTTTTTT.

Worth noting for this clone: The junction and the germline gene differ at one end; a read error may be behind it. This chain links TRBV7-2 with TRBJ2-1; TRBD1 matches 7 bases. There are 14 residues in the CDR3. Per the germline V gene, CDR1 is SGHTA and CDR2 is FQGNSA. CDR3: CASSPTAPRDRSVF. The CDR3 DNA follows: TGTGCCAGCAGCCCCACTGCCCCCCGGGACAGATCGGTCTTC.

The rearrangement links TRBV2 to TRBJ2-7; 8 bases agree with TRBD2. The CDR3 spans 14 residues. Per the germline V gene, CDR1 is SNHLY and CDR2 is FYNNEI. Trimming cost V 6 bases and J 7 bases; bases outside gene matches: 11. CDR3 sequence: CASRFSGATLEQYF. CDR3 nucleotides: TGTGCCAGCAGATTTAGCGGGGCGACCTTGGAGCAGTACTTC.

The rearrangement uses TRBV29-1 and TRBJ2-7; the D gene is possibly TRBD1 (6 bases). CDR3 size: 13 residues. V lost 5 bases to trimming and J lost 0 bases, with 11 bases between them. Germline V gene data show CDR1 as SQVTM and CDR2 as ANQGSEA. CDR3 in amino acids: CSVRGQNSYEQYF. As DNA, the CDR3 is TGCAGCGTTCGTGGACAGAACTCCTACGAGCAGTACTTC.

The chain couples TRBV7-6 to TRBJ1-1, with no clear D. The CDR3 consists of 13 residues. The germline V and J ends were trimmed by 6 bases and 4 bases, with 12 bases remaining between them. The germline V gene has CDR1 SGHVS and CDR2 FNYEAQ. The DNA of the CDR3 is TGTGCCAGCAGAGCCCTGGAGGGCACTGAAGCTTTCTTT. Translated, it gives CASRALEGTEAFF.

V is TRBV7-9 and J is TRBJ2-1; D is perhaps TRBD2 (5 bases). Germline loops: CDR1 SEHNR, CDR2 FQNEAQ (reference sequence). Trimming left V 5 bases short and J 0 bases short, with 20 bases between. This CDR3 spans 18 amino acids. The CDR3 DNA reads as TGTGCCAGCAGCCCTCCCCCCCTTCTAGCCGGCTCCTACAATGAGCAGTTCTTC. Translation gives CASSPPPLLAGSYNEQFF.

This clone has only one observation. This chain connects TRBV4-1 to TRBJ2-7; the D is unclear. Looked up from germline, CDR1 is MGHRA and CDR2 is YSYEKL. This CDR3 is 13 amino acids long. Trimming removed 5 bases from V and 5 bases from J, with 13 bases in between. CDR3 nucleotides: TGCGCCAGCAGCAGCCGACTGATCCACGAGCAGTACTTC. The encoded protein is CASSSRLIHEQYF.

The CDR3 DNA reads TGTGCCAGCTCTTACGGTAGCAATCAGCCCCAGCATTTT. This codes for CASSYGSNQPQHF. The chain joins TRBV27 to TRBJ1-5; no definite D call. Germline V gene sequence: CDR1 MNHEY, CDR2 SMNVEV (reference sequence). V gave up 8 bases and J gave up 0 bases, with 8 bases separating them. The CDR3 totals 13 residues.

The rearrangement links TRBV7-5 to TRBJ2-2; TRBD2, the table's D call, was not compared with the DNA. TRBV7-5 is a recognized pseudogene. This CDR3 spans 17 amino acids. The CDR3 sequence is CARSEERSGPNTGELFF. The CDR3 nucleotides read TGTGCCAGAAGCGAGGAACGTAGCGGTCCGAACACCGGGGAGCTGTTTTTT.

This rearrangement joins TRBV27 to TRBJ2-2; tentative D call: TRBD1 (6 bases). The germline V and J ends were trimmed by 4 bases and 2 bases, with 11 bases remaining between them. Germline V lookup: CDR1 MNHEY, CDR2 SMNVEV (reference sequence). The CDR3 totals 15 residues. This chain's CDR3 is CASSSGTPNTGELFF. DNA of the CDR3: TGTGCCAGCAGTTCCGGGACACCTAACACCGGGGAGCTGTTTTTT.

The chain has TRBV11-3 and TRBJ2-6, with 7 bases aligning to TRBD1. The germline CDR1 and CDR2 sequences are SGHNT and YENEEA. V shed 5 bases and J 0 bases; nucleotides not matched to a gene: 4. This CDR3 spans 16 amino acids. CDR3 sequence (DNA): TGTGCCAGCAGCAGGGACAGCTACTCTGGGGCCAACGTCCTGACTTTC. Protein sequence: CASSRDSYSGANVLTF.

The rearrangement links TRBV27 to TRBJ2-1; D gene unclear. The V end was cut by 4 bases, the J end by 3 bases, with 7 bases between. Germline CDR1 reads MNHEY; CDR2 reads SMNVEV (reference sequence). The CDR3 length is 13 residues. CDR3 sequence reads: CASSSAGYNEQFF. The CDR3 DNA sequence: TGTGCCAGCAGTTCGGCAGGCTACAATGAGCAGTTCTTC.

This rearrangement joins TRBV6-1 to TRBJ2-1; D unclear. The germline gives CDR1 MNHNS, CDR2 SASEGT. This CDR3 is built from 14 residues. Trimming stripped 8 bases from V and 0 bases from J, with 11 bases between. The CDR3 DNA follows: TGTGCCAGCGACACTTGGAGCTCCTACAATGAGCAGTTCTTC. It translates to CASDTWSSYNEQFF.